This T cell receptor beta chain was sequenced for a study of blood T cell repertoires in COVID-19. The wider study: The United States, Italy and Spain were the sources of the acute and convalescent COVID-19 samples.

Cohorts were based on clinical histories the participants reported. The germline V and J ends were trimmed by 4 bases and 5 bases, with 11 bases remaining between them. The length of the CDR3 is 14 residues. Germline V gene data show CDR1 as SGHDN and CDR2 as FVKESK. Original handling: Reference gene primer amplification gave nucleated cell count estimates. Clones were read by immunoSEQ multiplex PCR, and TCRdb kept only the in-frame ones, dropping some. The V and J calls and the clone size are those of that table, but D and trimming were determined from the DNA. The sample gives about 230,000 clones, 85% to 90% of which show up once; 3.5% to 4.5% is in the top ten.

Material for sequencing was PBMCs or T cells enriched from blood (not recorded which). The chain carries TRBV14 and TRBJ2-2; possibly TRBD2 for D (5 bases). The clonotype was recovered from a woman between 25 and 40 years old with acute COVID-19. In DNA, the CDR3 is TGTGCCAGCAGCCTAAGACCGGGGACCGGGGAGCTGTTTTTT. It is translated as CASSLRPGTGELFF.